This TCR beta chain was observed in a study of T cell responses to AZD1222 COVID-19 vaccine. Study conclusions and caveats: Repertoire collection took place solely once the T cell response had peaked. Reportedly, nearly half of unique spike TCRs recognized epitopes outside B.1.351/B.1.1.7 mutations.

Using immunoSEQ multiplex PCR, the repertoire was profiled, and TCRdb retains in-frame clones only, with some absent. The sample lists around 150,000 clones, approximately 92% occurring once. The CDR3 sequence is 18 residues long. The germline V gene encodes CDR1 WSHSY and CDR2 SAAADI. The germline V and J ends were trimmed by 0 bases and 8 bases, with 20 bases remaining between them. As for this clone: Its antigen is undetermined.

The receptor was isolated from an adult who received the AZD1222 COVID-19 vaccine. This rearrangement joins TRBV10-2 to TRBJ1-6, with unresolved D. The starting material was peripheral blood, obtained 28 days after the second AZD1222 dose. CDR3 sequence reads: CASSESAGPIRRDSPLHF. CDR3 nucleotides: TGCGCCAGCAGTGAGTCGGCCGGGCCCATCCGGCGGGATTCACCCCTCCACTTT.